This T cell receptor (beta chain) emerged from a study of T cell responses to AZD1222 COVID-19 vaccine (dated by TCRdb to about 2021). Regarding the research as a whole: Because spike-specific TCR depth and breadth did not differ between the two schedules, AZD1222 recipients who got a second dose at roughly 4 weeks were pooled with those who got a second dose at roughly 12 weeks. TCR sequencing covered over 230 trial participants: 200 to 210 given two doses of AZD1222 and some 25 given two doses of MenACWY control vaccine. Enrollment into the trials was organized by age into subgroups of 18-55, 56-69 and 70-plus years, and those subgroups contained roughly 140, 27 and 60 TCR-sequenced participants, respectively.

The sample's time point label, decoded: baseline before first vaccination. Samples from vaccinated people were obtained from the UK trials COV001 and COV002, which included a single-blind randomized controlled phase 2/3 trial of AZD1222 (ChAdOx1 nCoV-19) in healthy adults. For TCRbeta chain sequencing, PBMC samples from trial participants were taken at day 0 and at day 28 after the second dose. Beyond this particular receptor, the publication reports: Conclusions about previously exposed vaccinees are limited because only five to seven AZD1222 recipients were SARS-CoV-2 seropositive at baseline. Spike-specific TCR breadth and depth rose significantly after two AZD1222 doses compared with day 0 and with MenACWY recipients. The 56-69-year group was small, and its depth increase did not reach significance, likely because of low power. Because no day 14 peak-response samples were available, the repertoires could be characterized only after the peak T cell response. The vaccine-associated CD4 TCRs covered the entire spike protein, and the dominant responses fell in regions 160-218 and 743-854. Most participants were white British and females outnumbered males, and the authors suggested that clonal diversity may have been underestimated. Reportedly, close to half of the unique spike-specific TCRs recognized epitopes lying outside the regions that are mutated in the B.1.351 and B.1.1.7 variants.

The sample holds one count of this clone. Which antigen it targets is not known. Base qualities were left out, and no much larger clone turns up one base away. The CDR3 regions of human TCRbeta chains were analyzed by immunosequencing. As for the authors' bioinformatics: Repertoire TCRs were matched against a reference library of SARS-CoV-2-specific TCRs generated with the MIRA antigen-specificity platform. Breadth meant the fraction of unique TCRs that were SARS-CoV-2-associated, whereas depth meant the fraction of total T cells that were SARS-CoV-2-associated. Using the MIRA data, every spike-specific TCR was mapped to the spike region that the TCR reacted to and assigned to either a CD4 or a CD8 class. Log10-transformed breadth and depth values were compared by one-way ANOVA with Sidak's multiple comparisons tests. This is the immuneACCESS table as TCRdb keeps it, with only in-frame sequences that have V and J called. A part of the clones is gone; compared with another copy, unresolved V genes explain less than half, and the rest is unexplained. For V, J and clone size, that table is used; D and trimming come from the DNA. The sample yields 95,000 to 150,000 clones; about 90% were counted once. The top ten clones comprise 0.85% to 1.3% of the sample.

The CDR3 starts with the cysteine, ends with the phenylalanine, and has 11 residues. The read is trimmed to its CDR3 DNA, 33 bases read in frame from base 1. CDR1 and CDR2 are read off the germline V gene as MDHEN and SYDVKM. V is shortened by 5 bases, J by 9 bases, and the region joining them spans 7 bases. The V gene is TRBV28 and the J gene is TRBJ2-2; the D gene is not confidently resolved. The clonotype originates from an adult in good health. Sequencing was performed on peripheral blood, taken on day 0 of AZD1222 vaccination. The CDR3 sequence is CASSRRRELFF. At the DNA level, the sequence is TGTGCCAGCAGTCGACGGAGGGAGCTGTTTTTT.